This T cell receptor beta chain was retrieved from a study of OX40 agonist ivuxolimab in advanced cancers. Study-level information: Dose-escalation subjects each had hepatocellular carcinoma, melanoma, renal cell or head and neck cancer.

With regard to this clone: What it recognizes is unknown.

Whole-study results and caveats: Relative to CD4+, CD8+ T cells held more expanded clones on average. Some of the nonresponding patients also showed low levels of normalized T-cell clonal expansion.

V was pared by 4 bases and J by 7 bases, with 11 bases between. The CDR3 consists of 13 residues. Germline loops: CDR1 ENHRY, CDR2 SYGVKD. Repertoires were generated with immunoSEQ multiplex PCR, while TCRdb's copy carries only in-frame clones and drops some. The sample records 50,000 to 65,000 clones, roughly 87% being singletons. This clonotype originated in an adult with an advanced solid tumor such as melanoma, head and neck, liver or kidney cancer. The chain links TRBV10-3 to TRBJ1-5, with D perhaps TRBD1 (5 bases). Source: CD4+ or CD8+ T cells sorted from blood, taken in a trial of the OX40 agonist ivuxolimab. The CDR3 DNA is TGTGCCATCAGTGGGGCAGGGATCCAGCCCCAGCATTTT. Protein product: CAISGAGIQPQHF.